Described below is a single T cell receptor (beta chain) sequence and its context. Its antigen is still unknown. The authors built TCR beta libraries using iRepertoire HTBI primers and Arm-PCR of CDR3 regions. In the authors' workflow: The samples yielded 62 TRBV and some 15 TRBJ segments. TCRdb recomputed calls from the multiplex PCR reads with MiXCR, one row per CDR3 protein. The V and J calls follow TCRdb's processing rather than the paper's. The data show around 240,000 distinct CDR3 sequences, with 15% to 20% seen just once and approximately 14% held by the top ten. Time point indicated: newly diagnosed GD, antithyroid drugs for less than 3 months. From RNA extracted from PBMCs, the TCR library was made. The CDR3 runs to 14 residues. The germline V and J ends were trimmed by 2 bases and 13 bases, with 21 bases remaining between them. The germline V gene encodes CDR1 MNHEY and CDR2 SVGEGT. The sample comes from a study of regulatory T cells in long-lasting Graves disease. Study-level information: Duration of antithyroid drug therapy among newly diagnosed Graves' patients was under 3 months.

Regarding the study as a whole: Peripheral blood alone, not thyroid tissue, underwent study.

This same sample was also part of a study on T cells in Graves' hyperthyroidism and ophthalmopathy.

The sample here was peripheral blood mononuclear cells (PBMCs), taken at new diagnosis, from a patient treated with antithyroid drugs. The chain joins TRBV6-2 or TRBV6-3 to TRBJ2-7, with D tentatively TRBD2 (5 bases). The receptor comes from a woman aged 25 to 39 with Graves disease. The CDR3 protein is CASSYGAQAAGDYF. The DNA for the CDR3 is TGTGCCAGCAGTTACGGAGCCCAGGCGGCCGGGGATTACTTC.